This T cell receptor beta chain is drawn from a study of low-dose radiotherapy and immunotherapy resistance in tumors. Study as a whole: The schedule for Cohort 2 used 1 Gy per fraction every two weeks, which added up to 13 Gy over 26 weeks.

First-strand cDNA used TRAV- and TRBV-specific primers, covering alpha and beta chains. TCRs were put through roughly 19 PCR cycles of amplification with Phusion. A constant-region primer and the V-primer adapter served as the primer pair. TCRdb used MiXCR to reprocess the reads, holding one entry per CDR3 protein. The repertoire has approximately 84,000 distinct CDR3 sequences, over 15% of them found once; the top ten carry about 2.5%. V was pared by 6 bases and J by 7 bases, with 0 bases of the junction left unmatched. Germline V CDR1 and CDR2: SQVTM, ANQGSEA. This CDR3 spans 11 amino acids. This clonotype was counted at least ten times. Time point meaning: before trial treatment. Nivolumab, ipilimumab, aspirin, low-dose cyclophosphamide and low-dose radiotherapy were all administered to the donors.

Sequenced here: PBMCs, sampled before treatment. The source is a male donor with prostate cancer. V and J are TRBV29-1 and TRBJ2-7, with 13 bases matching TRBD2. This CDR3 is CSVTSGGEQYF. The CDR3 coding sequence is TGCAGCGTGACTAGCGGGGGGGAGCAGTACTTC.